This T cell receptor (beta chain) came from a study of neurological immune-mediated disorders. The wider study: Of the multiple sclerosis patients, approximately 34 in total, some 30 were relapsing-remitting and 3 were secondary progressive.

There are 12 residues in the CDR3. Germline-derived CDR1 and CDR2 are LNHDA and SQIVND (reference sequence). V was pared by 6 bases and J by 6 bases, with 11 bases between. The authors obtained over 180 million TCR-beta sequences from 15-18 subjects per sequencing run. TCRdb re-called the 5' RACE reads through MiXCR, storing one row per CDR3 protein. This sample has approximately 40,000 distinct CDR3 sequences, with 3% to 4% found just once. This clonotype was observed a few times. Sequenced sample: PBMCs. This TCR was sampled from a young man with multiple sclerosis. The chain combines TRBV19 with TRBJ1-1; no clear D. CDR3 sequence reads: CASSQKGAEAFF. DNA of the CDR3: TGTGCCAGTAGCCAAAAGGGAGCTGAAGCTTTCTTT.